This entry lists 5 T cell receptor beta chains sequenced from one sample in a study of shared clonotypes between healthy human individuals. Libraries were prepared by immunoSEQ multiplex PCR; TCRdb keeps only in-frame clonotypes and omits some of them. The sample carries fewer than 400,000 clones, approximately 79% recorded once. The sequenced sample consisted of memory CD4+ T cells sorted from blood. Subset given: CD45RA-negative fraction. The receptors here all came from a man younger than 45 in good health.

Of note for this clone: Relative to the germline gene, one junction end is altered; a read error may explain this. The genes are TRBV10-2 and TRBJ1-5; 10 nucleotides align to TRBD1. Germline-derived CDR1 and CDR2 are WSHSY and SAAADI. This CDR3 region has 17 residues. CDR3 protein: CARRGGTGTGGNQPQHF. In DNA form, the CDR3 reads TGCGCCCGCAGGGGGGGGACCGGGACAGGGGGCAATCAGCCCCAGCATTTT.

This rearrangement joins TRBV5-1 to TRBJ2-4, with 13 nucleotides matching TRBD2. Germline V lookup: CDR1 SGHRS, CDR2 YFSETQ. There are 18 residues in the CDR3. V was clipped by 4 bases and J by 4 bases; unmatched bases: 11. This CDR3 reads CASSNSGTSGEGKNIQYF. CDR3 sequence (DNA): TGCGCCAGCAGCAACTCCGGGACTAGCGGGGAGGGGAAAAACATTCAGTACTTC.

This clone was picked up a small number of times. The CDR3 spells CASSLTSGSAQETQYF. In DNA form, the CDR3 reads TGCGCCAGCAGCTTGACTAGCGGGAGCGCTCAAGAGACCCAGTACTTC. This chain connects TRBV5-1 to TRBJ2-5; 11 positions agree with TRBD2. The CDR3 has 16 residues. V shed 1 base and J 2 bases; nucleotides not matched to a gene: 4. The germline gives CDR1 SGHRS, CDR2 YFSETQ.

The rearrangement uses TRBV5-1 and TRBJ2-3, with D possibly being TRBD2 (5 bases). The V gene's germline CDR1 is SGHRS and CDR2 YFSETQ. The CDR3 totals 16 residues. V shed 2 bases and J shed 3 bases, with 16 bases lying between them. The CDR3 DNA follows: TGCGCCAGCAGCTTTAGAGGGTCCCGTGGGACAGATACGCAGTATTTT. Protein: CASSFRGSRGTDTQYF.

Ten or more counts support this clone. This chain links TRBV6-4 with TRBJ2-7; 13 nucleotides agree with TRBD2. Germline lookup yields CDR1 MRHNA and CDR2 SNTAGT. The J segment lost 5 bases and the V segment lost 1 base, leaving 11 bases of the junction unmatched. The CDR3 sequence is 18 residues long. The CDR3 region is CASSDFPGLAGNYDEQYF. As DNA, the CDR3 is TGTGCCAGCAGTGACTTCCCGGGACTAGCGGGAAATTACGACGAGCAGTACTTC.